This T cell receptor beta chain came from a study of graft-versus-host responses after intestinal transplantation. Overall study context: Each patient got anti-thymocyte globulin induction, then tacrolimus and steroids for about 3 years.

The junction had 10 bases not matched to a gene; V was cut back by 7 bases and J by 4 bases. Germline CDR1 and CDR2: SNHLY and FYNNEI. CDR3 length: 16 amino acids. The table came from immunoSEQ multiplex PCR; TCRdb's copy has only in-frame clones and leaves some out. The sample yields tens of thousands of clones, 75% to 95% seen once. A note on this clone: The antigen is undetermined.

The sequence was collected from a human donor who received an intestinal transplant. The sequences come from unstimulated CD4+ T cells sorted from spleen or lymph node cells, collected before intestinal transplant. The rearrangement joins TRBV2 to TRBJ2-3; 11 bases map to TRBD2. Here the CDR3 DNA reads TGTGCCAGCAAAACTATAGCGGGGGGGCCCCCAGATACGCAGTATTTT. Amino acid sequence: CASKTIAGGPPDTQYF.